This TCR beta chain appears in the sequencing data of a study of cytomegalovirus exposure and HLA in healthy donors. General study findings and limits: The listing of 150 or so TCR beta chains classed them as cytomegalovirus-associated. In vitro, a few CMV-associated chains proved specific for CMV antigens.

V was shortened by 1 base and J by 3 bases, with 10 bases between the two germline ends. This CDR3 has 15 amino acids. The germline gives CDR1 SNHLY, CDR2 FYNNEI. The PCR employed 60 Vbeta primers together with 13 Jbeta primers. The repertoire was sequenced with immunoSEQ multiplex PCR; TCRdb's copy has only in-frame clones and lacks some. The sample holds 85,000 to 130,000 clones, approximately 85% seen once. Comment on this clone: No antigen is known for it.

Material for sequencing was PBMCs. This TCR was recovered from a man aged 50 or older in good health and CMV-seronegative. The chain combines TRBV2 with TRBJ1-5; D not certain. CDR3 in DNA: TGTGCCAGCAGTGAAGTGTCAGGCCCCAATCAGCCCCAGCATTTT. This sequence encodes CASSEVSGPNQPQHF.